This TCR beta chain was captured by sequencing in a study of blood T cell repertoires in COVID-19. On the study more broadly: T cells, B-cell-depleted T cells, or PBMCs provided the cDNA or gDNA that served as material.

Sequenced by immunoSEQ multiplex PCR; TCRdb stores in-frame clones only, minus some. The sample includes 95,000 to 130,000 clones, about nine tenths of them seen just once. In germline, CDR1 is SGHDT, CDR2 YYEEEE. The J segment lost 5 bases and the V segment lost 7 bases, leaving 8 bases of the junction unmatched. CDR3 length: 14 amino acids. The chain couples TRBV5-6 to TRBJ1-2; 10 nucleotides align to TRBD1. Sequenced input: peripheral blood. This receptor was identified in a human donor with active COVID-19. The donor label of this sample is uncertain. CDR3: CASVDRGRMYGYTF. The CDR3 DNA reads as TGTGCCAGCGTAGACAGGGGGCGCATGTATGGCTACACCTTC.